This T cell receptor (beta chain) was documented in a study of T-cell memory formation after mild COVID-19. Germline loops: CDR1 SGHTA, CDR2 FQGNSA. Between the trimmed V and J ends, which lost 1 base and 5 bases, there was a span of 14 bases. This CDR3 region has 15 residues. Study conclusions and caveats: Several responding clones turned up in pre-infection memory, indicating that cross-reactive memory may have taken part. Among contracting clones, CD4+ were mainly CM/EM and CD8+ enriched in EMRA.

With regard to this clonotype: The antigen is not known.

TCRdb itself ran the 5' RACE reads through MiXCR, one entry per CDR3 protein. Here the sample spans 300,000 to 400,000 distinct CDR3 sequences, approximately 12% being singletons. The chain employs TRBV7-2 and TRBJ1-1; D not resolved. This clonotype was obtained from a man younger than 30 who had mild COVID-19 (a few samples of this study predate the infection). Cell type and time point are not known. Sequences were obtained from PBMCs or a T cell subset sorted from them (not recorded which). CDR3 nucleotides: TGTGCCAGCAGCTTAGGGCACCTTCTTGGTACTGAAGCTTTCTTT. Protein: CASSLGHLLGTEAFF.